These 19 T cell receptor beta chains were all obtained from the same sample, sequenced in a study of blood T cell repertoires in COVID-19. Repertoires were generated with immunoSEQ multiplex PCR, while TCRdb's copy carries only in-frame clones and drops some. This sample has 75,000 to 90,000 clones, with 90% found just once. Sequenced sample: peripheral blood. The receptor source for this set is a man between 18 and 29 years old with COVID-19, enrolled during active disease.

The CDR3 loop is CASSPTSGRPWGIQYF. Written as DNA, the CDR3 is TGCGCCAGCAGTCCGACTAGCGGGAGGCCTTGGGGCATTCAGTACTTC. This chain connects TRBV10-2 to TRBJ2-4; 13 nucleotides align to TRBD2. J was trimmed by 9 bases and V by 5 bases; bases with no gene match: 10. CDR3 length equals 16 residues. The germline V gene has CDR1 WSHSY and CDR2 SAAADI.

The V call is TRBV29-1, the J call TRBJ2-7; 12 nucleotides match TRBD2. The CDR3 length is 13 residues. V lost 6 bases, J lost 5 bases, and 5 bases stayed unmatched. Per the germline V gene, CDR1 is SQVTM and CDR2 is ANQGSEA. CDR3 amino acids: CSVQTSGSHEQYF. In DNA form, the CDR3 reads TGCAGCGTCCAGACTAGCGGGAGTCACGAGCAGTACTTC.

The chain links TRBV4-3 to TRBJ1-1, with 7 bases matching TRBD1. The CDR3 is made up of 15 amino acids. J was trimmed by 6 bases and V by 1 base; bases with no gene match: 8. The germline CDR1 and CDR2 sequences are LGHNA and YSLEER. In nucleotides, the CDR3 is TGCGCCAGCAGCCAAGCGCGACAGGGTGTGGCTGAAGCTTTCTTT. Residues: CASSQARQGVAEAFF.

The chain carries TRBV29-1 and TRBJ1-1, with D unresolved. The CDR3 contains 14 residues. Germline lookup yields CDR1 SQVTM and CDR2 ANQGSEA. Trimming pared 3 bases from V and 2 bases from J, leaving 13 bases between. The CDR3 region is CSVERGTFNTEAFF. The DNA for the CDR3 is TGCAGCGTTGAGCGAGGCACCTTTAACACTGAAGCTTTCTTT.

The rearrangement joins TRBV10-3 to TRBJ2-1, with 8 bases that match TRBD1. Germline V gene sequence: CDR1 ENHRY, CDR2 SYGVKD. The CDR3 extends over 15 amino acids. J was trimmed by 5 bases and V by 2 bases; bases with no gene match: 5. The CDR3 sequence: CAISEQGQVNNEQFF. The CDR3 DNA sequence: TGTGCCATCAGTGAGCAGGGACAGGTCAACAATGAGCAGTTCTTC.

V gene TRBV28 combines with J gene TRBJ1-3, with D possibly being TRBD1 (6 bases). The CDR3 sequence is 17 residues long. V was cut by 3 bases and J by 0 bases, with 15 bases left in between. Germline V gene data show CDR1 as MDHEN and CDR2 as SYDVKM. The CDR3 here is CASSFWGHRDSGNTIYF. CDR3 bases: TGTGCCAGCAGTTTTTGGGGACATCGGGACTCTGGAAACACCATATATTTT.

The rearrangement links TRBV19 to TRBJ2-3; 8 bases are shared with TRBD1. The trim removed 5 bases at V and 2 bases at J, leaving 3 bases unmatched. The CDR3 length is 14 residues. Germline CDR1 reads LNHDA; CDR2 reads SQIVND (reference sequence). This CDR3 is CASSGGQDTDTQYF. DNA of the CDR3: TGTGCCAGTAGTGGGGGACAGGACACAGATACGCAGTATTTT.

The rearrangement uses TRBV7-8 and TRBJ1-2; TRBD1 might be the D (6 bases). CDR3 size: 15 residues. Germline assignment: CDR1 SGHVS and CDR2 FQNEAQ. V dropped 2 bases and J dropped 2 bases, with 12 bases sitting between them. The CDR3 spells CASSLRGSLNYGYTF. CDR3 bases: TGTGCCAGCAGCTTAAGGGGGAGCCTCAACTATGGCTACACCTTC.

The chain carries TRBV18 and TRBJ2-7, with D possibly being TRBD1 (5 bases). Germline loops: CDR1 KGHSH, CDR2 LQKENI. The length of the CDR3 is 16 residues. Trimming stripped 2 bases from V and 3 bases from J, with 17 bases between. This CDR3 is CASSPLKVRRDYEQYF. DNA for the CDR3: TGTGCCAGCTCACCATTGAAGGTGCGCAGGGACTACGAGCAGTACTTC.

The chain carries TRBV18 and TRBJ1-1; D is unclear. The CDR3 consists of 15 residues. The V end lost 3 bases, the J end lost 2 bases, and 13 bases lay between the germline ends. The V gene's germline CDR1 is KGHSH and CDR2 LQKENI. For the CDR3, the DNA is TGTGCCAGCTCACCTCGCGCGGGAGTAAACACTGAAGCTTTCTTT. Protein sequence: CASSPRAGVNTEAFF.

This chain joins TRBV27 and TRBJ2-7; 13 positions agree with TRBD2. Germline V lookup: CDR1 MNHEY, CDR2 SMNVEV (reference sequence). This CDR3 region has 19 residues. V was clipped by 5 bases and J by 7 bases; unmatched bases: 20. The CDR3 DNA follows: TGTGCCAGCAGTCTCTACCACACCTCACTAGCGGGAGGGCCGGGGGAGCAGTACTTC. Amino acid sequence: CASSLYHTSLAGGPGEQYF.

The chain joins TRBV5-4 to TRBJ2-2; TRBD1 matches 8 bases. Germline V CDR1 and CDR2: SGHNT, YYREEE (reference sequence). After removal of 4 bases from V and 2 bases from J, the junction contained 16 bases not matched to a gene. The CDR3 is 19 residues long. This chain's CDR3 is CASSRDRYLLAANTGELFF. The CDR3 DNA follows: TGTGCCAGCAGCCGGGACAGGTATCTTTTGGCAGCTAACACCGGGGAGCTGTTTTTT.

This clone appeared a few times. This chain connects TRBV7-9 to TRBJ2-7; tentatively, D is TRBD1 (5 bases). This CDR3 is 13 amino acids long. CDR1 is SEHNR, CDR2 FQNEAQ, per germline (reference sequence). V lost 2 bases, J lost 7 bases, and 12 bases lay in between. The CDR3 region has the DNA TGTGCCAGCAGCTTACCAGGACAAGGAGAGCAGTACTTC. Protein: CASSLPGQGEQYF.

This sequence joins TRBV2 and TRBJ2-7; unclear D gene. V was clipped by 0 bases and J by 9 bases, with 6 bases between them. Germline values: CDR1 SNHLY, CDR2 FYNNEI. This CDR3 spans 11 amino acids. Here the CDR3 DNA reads TGTGCCAGCAGTGAAGCCCCCCGGCAGTACTTC. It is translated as CASSEAPRQYF.

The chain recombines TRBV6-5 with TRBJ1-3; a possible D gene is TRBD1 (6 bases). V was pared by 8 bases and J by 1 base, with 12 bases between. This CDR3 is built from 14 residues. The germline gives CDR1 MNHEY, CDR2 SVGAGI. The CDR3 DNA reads TGTGCCAGCGGCGAACAGGGTTCTGGAAACACCATATATTTT. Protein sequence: CASGEQGSGNTIYF.

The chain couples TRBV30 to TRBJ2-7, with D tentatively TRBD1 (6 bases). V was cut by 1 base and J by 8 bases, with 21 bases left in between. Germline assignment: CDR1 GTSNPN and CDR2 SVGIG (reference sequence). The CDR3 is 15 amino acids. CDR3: CAWSGVAFSRDKQYF. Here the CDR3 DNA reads TGTGCCTGGAGTGGGGTAGCGTTTTCCAGGGACAAGCAGTACTTC.

The DNA of the CDR3 is TGTGCCAGCAGGTGGGCAGGGGATCTCGAGCAGTACTTC. It is translated as CASRWAGDLEQYF. The chain uses TRBV2 and TRBJ2-7; D is perhaps TRBD1 (6 bases). V was clipped by 6 bases and J by 6 bases, with 15 bases between them. CDR1 is SNHLY and CDR2 is FYNNEI in the germline V gene. The length of the CDR3 is 13 residues.

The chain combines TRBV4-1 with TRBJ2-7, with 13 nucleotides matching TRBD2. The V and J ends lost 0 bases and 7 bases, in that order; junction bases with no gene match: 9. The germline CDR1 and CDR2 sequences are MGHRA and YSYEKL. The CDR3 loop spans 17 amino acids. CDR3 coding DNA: TGCGCCAGCAGCCAAGACCCTCCGGGACTAGCGGGATTTGAGCAGTACTTC. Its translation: CASSQDPPGLAGFEQYF.

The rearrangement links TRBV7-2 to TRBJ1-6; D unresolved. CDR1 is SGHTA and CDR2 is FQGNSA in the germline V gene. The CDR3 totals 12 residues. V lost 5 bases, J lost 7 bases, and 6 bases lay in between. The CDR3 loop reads CASSLPNSPLHF. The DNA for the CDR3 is TGTGCCAGCAGCCTCCCGAATTCACCCCTCCACTTT.